Reported below is one T cell receptor beta chain. No antigen is known for it. The data were obtained in a study of blood T cells in healthy people across ages. Regarding the study as a whole: It was not known whether donors were CMV positive (a possible confounder of expanded clonotype changes).

Primed by a sample-barcoded 5' primer and a J-beta primer mix, a second PCR proceeded for roughly 6 to 12 cycles. TCRdb re-called the 5' RACE reads with MiXCR, one entry per CDR3 protein. Seen here are 1.8 million or so distinct CDR3 sequences, about two fifths observed once, and the top ten hold more than 20%. The CDR3 is 14 amino acids. Between the trimmed V and J ends, which lost 4 bases and 2 bases, there was a span of 15 bases. The V gene's germline CDR1 is DFQATT and CDR2 SNEGSKA (reference sequence). A minimum of 6.5 million PBMCs was isolated per sample. Sequenced material: blood. The clonotype originates from a human donor in good health. The chain links TRBV20-1 to TRBJ2-7; D perhaps matches TRBD1 (5 bases). The DNA of the CDR3 is TGCAGTGCTAACGTTGCAGGGCACCCCTACGAGCAGTACTTC. Translation: CSANVAGHPYEQYF.